This T cell receptor beta chain was found in a study of high-grade serous ovarian cancer treatment subgroups. Tumor tissue was taken before any definitive surgery or chemotherapy was given. The V end lost 5 bases, the J end lost 10 bases, and 25 bases lay between the germline ends. CDR1 and CDR2 from the germline V gene are MNHEY and SMNVEV (reference sequence). This CDR3 spans 16 amino acids. Sequencing used immunoSEQ multiplex PCR; TCRdb keeps in-frame clones, though not all of them. The sample yields 10,000 to 13,000 clones, 83% seen once. Study-level findings and limits: The analyses considered CDR3 and ignored CDR1 and CDR2.

Of note for this clone: Antigen unknown.

V usage is TRBV27 and J usage is TRBJ2-3; maybe TRBD2 (6 bases). The source of this sequence is a human donor with high-grade serous ovarian cancer. The sequenced material came from tumor tissue. The DNA for the CDR3 is TGTGCCAGCAGTCCTCTCCCCCGGGACTCCCTGGGGCCGCAGTATTTT. This codes for CASSPLPRDSLGPQYF.